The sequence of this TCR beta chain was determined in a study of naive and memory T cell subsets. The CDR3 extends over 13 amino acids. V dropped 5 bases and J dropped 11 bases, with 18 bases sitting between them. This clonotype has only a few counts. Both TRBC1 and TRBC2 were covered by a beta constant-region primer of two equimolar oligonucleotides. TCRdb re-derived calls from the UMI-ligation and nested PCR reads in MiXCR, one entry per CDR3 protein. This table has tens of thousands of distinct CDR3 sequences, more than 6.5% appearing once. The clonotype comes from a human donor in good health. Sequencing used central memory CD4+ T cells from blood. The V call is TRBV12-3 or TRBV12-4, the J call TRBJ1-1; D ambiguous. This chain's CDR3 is CASSPRENMRAFF. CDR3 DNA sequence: TGTGCCAGCAGTCCCCGGGAAAACATGAGGGCTTTCTTT.